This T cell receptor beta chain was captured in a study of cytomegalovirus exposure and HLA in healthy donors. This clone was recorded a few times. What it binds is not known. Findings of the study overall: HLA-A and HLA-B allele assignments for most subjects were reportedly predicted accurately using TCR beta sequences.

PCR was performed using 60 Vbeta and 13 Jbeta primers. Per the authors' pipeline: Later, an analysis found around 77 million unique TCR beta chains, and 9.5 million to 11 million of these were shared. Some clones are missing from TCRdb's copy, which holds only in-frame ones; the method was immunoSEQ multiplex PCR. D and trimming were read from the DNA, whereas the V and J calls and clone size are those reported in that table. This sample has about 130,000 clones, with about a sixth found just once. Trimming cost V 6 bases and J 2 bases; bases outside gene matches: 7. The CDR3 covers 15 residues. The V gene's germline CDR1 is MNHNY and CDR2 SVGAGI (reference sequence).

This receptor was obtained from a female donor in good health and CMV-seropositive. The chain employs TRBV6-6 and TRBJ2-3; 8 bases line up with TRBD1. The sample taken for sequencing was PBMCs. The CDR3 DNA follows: TGTGCCAGCAGAGTGGGACAGGTAATCACAGATACGCAGTATTTT. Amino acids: CASRVGQVITDTQYF.